Listed below are T cell receptor beta chains from one sample, sequenced in a study of blood T cells in healthy people across ages. TCRdb ran MiXCR on the 5' RACE reads and lists one entry per CDR3 protein. The data show 1.5 million to 2 million distinct CDR3 sequences, with about 50% seen just once and roughly 2% held by the top ten. Sequences were obtained from blood. The receptor set was obtained from a woman between 40 and 50 years old in good health. Both conserved end residues are part of each CDR3. The order of the fields is V gene, D gene, clone size, J gene, CDR3 DNA, CDR3 protein. D genes are given only for firm matches. Size tells how often a clone was seen (once, few, many) or the class of an expanded clone, and some rows leave it out.

>TRBV12-3/TRBV12-4|-|-|TRBJ2-1
TGTGCCACCCGAACCCAGGGTTACAATGAGCAGTTCTTC
CATRTQGYNEQFF
>TRBV7-2|TRBD2|-|TRBJ2-5
TGTGCCAGCAGCTTCATGGGGCTAGCGGGGGCGGAGACCCAGTACTTC
CASSFMGLAGAETQYF
>TRBV5-6|-|-|TRBJ2-7
TGTGCCAGCAGCTTGAGGAATCCAGTTGAGCAGTACTTC
CASSLRNPVEQYF
>TRBV6-1|TRBD1|-|TRBJ1-1
TGTGCCAGCAGTGAAGCGGGGCAGGGGGCAGGAAACACTGAAGCTTTCTTT
CASSEAGQGAGNTEAFF
>TRBV5-1|-|-|TRBJ2-3
TGCGCCAGCAATGGCGGAGGCGTAGCACCGAATACGCAGTATTTT
CASNGGGVAPNTQYF
>TRBV10-3|-|few|TRBJ2-1
TGTGCCATCAGTGAGCCAGAATACAATGAGCAGTTCTTC
CAISEPEYNEQFF
>TRBV28|-|few|TRBJ2-5
TGTGCCAGCAGTTTAGCAGGGAATGGGGAAGAGACCCAGTACTTC
CASSLAGNGEETQYF
>TRBV28|-|-|TRBJ2-5
TGTGCCAGCCGAACCCTTTTAAAGACCCAGTACTTC
CASRTLLKTQYF
>TRBV7-9|TRBD1|-|TRBJ2-5
TGTGCCAGCAGACAAACCACAGGGGAAGTTAAAGAGACCCAGTACTTC
CASRQTTGEVKETQYF
>TRBV20-1|-|few|TRBJ2-7
TGCAGTGCCCCGTCGGACGCCGCCTACGAGCAGTACTTC
CSAPSDAAYEQYF
>TRBV29-1|-|-|TRBJ2-5
TGCAGCGGCACCGAGACGGATTTTCGGGAGACCCAGTACTTC
CSGTETDFRETQYF